Below are 6 T cell receptor beta chains sequenced from a single sample in a study of cytomegalovirus exposure and HLA in healthy donors. A multiplex PCR was run with 60 Vbeta primers and 13 Jbeta primers. Sequenced by immunoSEQ multiplex PCR; TCRdb stores in-frame clones only, minus some. The data show 75,000 to 80,000 clones, about 81% seen once. The sample comprised PBMCs. All receptors derive from a middle-aged woman in good health and CMV-seropositive.

About this clone itself: A read error may account for a junction end that differs from germline. This chain joins TRBV7-9 and TRBJ1-2, with a weak D call TRBD1 (5 bases). The CDR3 length is 12 residues. CDR1 is SEHNR, CDR2 FQNEAQ, per germline (reference sequence). The CDR3, as DNA: TGTTCCAGCAGCATGGGACCGGGGGGATACACCTTC. Protein sequence: CSSSMGPGGYTF.

The V and J genes are TRBV4-1 and TRBJ2-1; TRBD1 aligns across 7 bases. Germline-derived CDR1 and CDR2 are MGHRA and YSYEKL. The junction had 12 bases not matched to a gene; V was cut back by 6 bases and J by 10 bases. The CDR3 covers 14 residues. For the CDR3, the DNA is TGCGCCAGCAGTTACCACGACAGGGCCCCGGAGCAGTTCTTC. This codes for CASSYHDRAPEQFF.

The chain joins TRBV5-4 to TRBJ2-5, with 9 bases fitting TRBD1. CDR3 length: 16 residues. CDR1 and CDR2 from the germline V gene are SGHNT and YYREEE (reference sequence). V lost 1 base, J lost 5 bases, and 9 bases stayed unmatched. This CDR3 is CASSLSTGGLGETQYF. The CDR3 region has the DNA TGTGCCAGCAGCTTGAGTACAGGGGGCCTAGGTGAGACCCAGTACTTC.

In nucleotides, the CDR3 is TGTGCCAGCAGCACTAGCGGGGGGGCGGTCACCGGGGAGCTGTTTTTT. Its protein product is CASSTSGGAVTGELFF. The chain combines TRBV2 with TRBJ2-2; 13 bases are a match to TRBD2. With 6 bases clipped from V and 4 bases from J, the junction kept 5 bases outside the gene matches. This CDR3 contains 16 residues. Per germline, CDR1 SNHLY and CDR2 FYNNEI.

V and J are TRBV10-3 and TRBJ1-1; D is uncertain. Germline CDR1 is ENHRY and CDR2 is SYGVKD. This CDR3 is built from 13 residues. The germline V and J ends were trimmed by 11 bases and 1 base, with 14 bases remaining between them. CDR3 in amino acids: CAYAWGENTEAFF. The CDR3 region has the DNA TGTGCCTACGCCTGGGGAGAGAACACTGAAGCTTTCTTT.

The rearrangement joins TRBV7-9 to TRBJ1-3; D possibly corresponds to TRBD1 (6 bases). Trimming took off 6 bases at V and 0 bases at J, with 12 bases between the two ends. The CDR3 consists of 15 residues. Germline V lookup: CDR1 SEHNR, CDR2 FQNEAQ (reference sequence). CDR3 sequence (DNA): TGTGCCAGCAGACCCGGACAGAACTCTGGAAACACCATATATTTT. It yields the protein CASRPGQNSGNTIYF.